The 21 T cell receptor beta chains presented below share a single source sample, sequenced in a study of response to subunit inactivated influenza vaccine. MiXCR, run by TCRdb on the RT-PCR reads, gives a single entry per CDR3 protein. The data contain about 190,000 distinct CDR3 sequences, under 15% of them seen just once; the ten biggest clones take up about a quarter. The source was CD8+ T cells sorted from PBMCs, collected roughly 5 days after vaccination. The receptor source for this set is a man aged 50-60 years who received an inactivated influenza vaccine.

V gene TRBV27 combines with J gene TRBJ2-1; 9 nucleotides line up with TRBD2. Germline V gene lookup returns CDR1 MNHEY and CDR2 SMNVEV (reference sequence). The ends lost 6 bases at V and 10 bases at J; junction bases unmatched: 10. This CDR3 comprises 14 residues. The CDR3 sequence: CASSETLAGNEQFF. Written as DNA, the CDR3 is TGTGCCAGCAGCGAAACCCTAGCGGGGAACGAGCAGTTCTTC.

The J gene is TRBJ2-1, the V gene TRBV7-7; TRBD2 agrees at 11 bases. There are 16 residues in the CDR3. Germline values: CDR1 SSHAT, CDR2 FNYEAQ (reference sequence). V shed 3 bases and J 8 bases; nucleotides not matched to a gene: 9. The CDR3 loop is CASSFGTSGPVDEQFF. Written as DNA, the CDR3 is TGTGCCAGCAGCTTTGGGACTAGCGGCCCTGTGGATGAGCAGTTCTTC.

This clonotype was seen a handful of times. The CDR3 bases are TGTGCCAGCTCACCAACTACGAGCGTCACAGATACGCAGTATTTT. This encodes CASSPTTSVTDTQYF. This chain connects TRBV18 to TRBJ2-3; no definite D call. Germline V gene lookup returns CDR1 KGHSH and CDR2 LQKENI. The CDR3 loop spans 15 amino acids. Deletions cut 2 bases from V and 2 bases from J, with 11 bases between.

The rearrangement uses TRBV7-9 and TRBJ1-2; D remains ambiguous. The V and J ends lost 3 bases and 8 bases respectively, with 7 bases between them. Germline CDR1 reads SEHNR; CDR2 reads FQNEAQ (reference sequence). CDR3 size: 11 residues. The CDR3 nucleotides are TGTGCCAGCAGCTTGCTGGGAGGCTACACCTTC. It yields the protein CASSLLGGYTF. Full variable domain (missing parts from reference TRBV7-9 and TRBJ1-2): DTGVSQNPRHKITKRGQNVTFRCDPISEHNRLYWYRQTLGQGPEFLTYFQNEAQLEKSRLLSDRFSAERPKGSFSTLEIQRTEQGDSAMYLCASSLLGGYTFGSGTRLTVV.

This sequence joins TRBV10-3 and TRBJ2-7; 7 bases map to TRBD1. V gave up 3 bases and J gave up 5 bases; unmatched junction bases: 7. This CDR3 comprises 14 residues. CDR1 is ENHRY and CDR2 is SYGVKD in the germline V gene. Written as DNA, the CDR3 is TGTGCCATCAGTGAACCGACAGGGTTAAACGAGCAGTACTTC. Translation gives CAISEPTGLNEQYF.

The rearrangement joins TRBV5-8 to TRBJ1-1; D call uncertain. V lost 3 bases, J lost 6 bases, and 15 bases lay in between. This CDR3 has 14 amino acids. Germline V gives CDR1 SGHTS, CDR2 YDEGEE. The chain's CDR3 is CASSYLTGYAEAFF. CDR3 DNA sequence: TGTGCCAGCAGCTACCTTACGGGTTACGCTGAAGCTTTCTTT.

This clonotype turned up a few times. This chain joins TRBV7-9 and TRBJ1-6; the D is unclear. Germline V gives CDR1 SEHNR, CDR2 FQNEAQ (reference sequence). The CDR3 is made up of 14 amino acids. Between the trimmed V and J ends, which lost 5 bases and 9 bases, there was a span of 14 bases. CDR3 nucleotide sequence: TGTGCCAGCAGCCCGCCGGAAAGGAGTTCACCCCTCCACTTT. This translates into CASSPPERSSPLHF. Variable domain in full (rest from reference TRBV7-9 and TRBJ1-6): DTGVSQNPRHKITKRGQNVTFRCDPISEHNRLYWYRQTLGQGPEFLTYFQNEAQLEKSRLLSDRFSAERPKGSFSTLEIQRTEQGDSAMYLCASSPPERSSPLHFGNGTRLTVT.

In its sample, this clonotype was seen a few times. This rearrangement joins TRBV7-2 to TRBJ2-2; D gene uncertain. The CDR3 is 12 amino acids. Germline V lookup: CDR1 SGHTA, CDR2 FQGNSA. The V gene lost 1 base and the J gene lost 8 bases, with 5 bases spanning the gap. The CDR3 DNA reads TGTGCCAGCAGCTTAGTACGGGGGGAGCTGTTTTTT. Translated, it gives CASSLVRGELFF. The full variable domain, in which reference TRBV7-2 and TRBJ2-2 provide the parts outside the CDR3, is GAGVSQSPSNKVTEKGKDVELRCDPISGHTALYWYRQSLGQGLEFLIYFQGNSAPDKSGLPSDRFSAERTGGSVSTLTIQRTQQEDSAVYLCASSLVRGELFFGEGSRLTVL.

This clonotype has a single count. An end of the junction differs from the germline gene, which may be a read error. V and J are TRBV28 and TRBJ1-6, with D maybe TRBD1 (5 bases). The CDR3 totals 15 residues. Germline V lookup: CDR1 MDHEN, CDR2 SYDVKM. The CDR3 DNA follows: TGTGCCGCCAAACGGGACGGAATATATAATTCAACCCTCCACTTT. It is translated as CAAKRDGIYNSTLHF.

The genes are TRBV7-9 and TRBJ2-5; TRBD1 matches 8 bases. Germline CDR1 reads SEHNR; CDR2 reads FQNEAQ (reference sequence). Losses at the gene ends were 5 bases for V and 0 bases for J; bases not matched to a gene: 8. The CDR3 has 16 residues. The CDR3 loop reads CASSRRQGTNQETQYF. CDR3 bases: TGTGCCAGCAGCCGTAGACAGGGGACAAACCAAGAGACCCAGTACTTC.

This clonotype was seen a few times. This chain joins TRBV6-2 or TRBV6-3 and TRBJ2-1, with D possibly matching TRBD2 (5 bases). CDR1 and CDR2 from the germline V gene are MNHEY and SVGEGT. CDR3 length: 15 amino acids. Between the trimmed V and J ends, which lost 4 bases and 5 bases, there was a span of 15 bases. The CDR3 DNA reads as TGTGCCAGCAGTTCCCCGGGGATCCGCCACAATGAGCAGTTCTTC. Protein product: CASSSPGIRHNEQFF.

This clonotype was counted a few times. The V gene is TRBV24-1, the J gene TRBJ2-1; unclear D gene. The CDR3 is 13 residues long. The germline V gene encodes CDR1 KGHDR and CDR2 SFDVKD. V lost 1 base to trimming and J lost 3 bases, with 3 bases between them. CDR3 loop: CATSDLDYNEQFF. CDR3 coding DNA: TGTGCCACCAGTGATTTAGACTACAATGAGCAGTTCTTC.

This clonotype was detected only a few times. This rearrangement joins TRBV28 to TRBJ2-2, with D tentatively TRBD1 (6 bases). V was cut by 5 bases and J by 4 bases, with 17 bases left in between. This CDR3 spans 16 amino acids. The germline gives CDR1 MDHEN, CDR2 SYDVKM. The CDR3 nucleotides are TGTGCCAGCAGTCCCTACAGGGAACTGGGCACCGGGGAGCTGTTTTTT. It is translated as CASSPYRELGTGELFF.

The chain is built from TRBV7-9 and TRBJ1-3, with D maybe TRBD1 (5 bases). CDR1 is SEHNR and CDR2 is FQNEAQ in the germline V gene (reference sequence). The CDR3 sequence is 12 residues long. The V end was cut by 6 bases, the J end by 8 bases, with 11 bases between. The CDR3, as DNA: TGTGCCAGCAGGGCGGGACCCGACACCATATATTTT. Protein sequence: CASRAGPDTIYF.

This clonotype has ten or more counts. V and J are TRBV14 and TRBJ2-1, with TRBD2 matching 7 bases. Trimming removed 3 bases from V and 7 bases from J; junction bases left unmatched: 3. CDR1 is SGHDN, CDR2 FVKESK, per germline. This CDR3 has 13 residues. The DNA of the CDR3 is TGTGCCAGCAGCCAGGCACTAGCGAATGAGCAGTTCTTC. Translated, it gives CASSQALANEQFF. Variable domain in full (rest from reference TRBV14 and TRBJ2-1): EAGVTQFPSHSVIEKGQTVTLRCDPISGHDNLYWYRRVMGKEIKFLLHFVKESKQDESGMPNNRFLAERTGGTYSTLKVQPAELEDSGVYFCASSQALANEQFFGPGTRLTVL.

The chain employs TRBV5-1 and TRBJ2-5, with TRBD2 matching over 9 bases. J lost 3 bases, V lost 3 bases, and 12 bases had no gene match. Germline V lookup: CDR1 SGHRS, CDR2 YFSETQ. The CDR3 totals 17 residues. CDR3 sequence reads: CASSSYSSGKSKETQYF. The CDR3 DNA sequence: TGCGCCAGCAGCTCATACTCTAGCGGGAAGAGTAAAGAGACCCAGTACTTC.

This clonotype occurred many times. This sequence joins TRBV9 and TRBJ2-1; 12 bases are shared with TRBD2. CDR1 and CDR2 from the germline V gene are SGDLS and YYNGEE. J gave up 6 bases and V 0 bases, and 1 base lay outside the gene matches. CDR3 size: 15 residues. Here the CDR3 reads CASSVASGRANEQFF. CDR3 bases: TGTGCCAGCAGCGTAGCTAGCGGGAGGGCCAATGAGCAGTTCTTC. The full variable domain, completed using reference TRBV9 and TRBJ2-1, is DSGVTQTPKHLITATGQRVTLRCSPRSGDLSVYWYQQSLDQGLQFLIQYYNGEERAKGNILERFSAQQFPDLHSELNLSSLELGDSALYFCASSVASGRANEQFFGPGTRLTVL.

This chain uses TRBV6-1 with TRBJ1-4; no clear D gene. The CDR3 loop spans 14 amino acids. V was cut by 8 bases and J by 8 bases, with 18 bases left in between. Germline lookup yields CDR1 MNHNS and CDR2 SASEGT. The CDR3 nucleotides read TGTGCCAGCCTCCTCCCGGGATTGGAAGAAAAACTGTTTTTT. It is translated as CASLLPGLEEKLFF.

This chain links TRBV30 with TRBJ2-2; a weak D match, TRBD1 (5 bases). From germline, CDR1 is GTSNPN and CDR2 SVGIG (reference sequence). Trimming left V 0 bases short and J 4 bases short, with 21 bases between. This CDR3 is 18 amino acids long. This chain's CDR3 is CAWSVPGRAGPFTGELFF. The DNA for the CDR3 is TGTGCCTGGAGTGTTCCCGGCAGGGCCGGTCCTTTCACCGGGGAGCTGTTTTTT.

The DNA of the CDR3 is TGCGCCAGCTTCGATCTAGGCTCGGGGGGCTACACCTTC. Residues: CASFDLGSGGYTF. V usage is TRBV5-1 and J usage is TRBJ1-2; D gene ambiguous. This CDR3 contains 13 residues. Deletions cut 7 bases from V and 8 bases from J, with 18 bases between. Per germline, CDR1 SGHRS and CDR2 YFSETQ. The full variable domain, with the rest looked up from reference TRBV5-1 and TRBJ1-2, is KAGVTQTPRYLIKTRGQQVTLSCSPISGHRSVSWYQQTPGQGLQFLFEYFSETQRNKGNFPGRFSGRQFSNSRSEMNVSTLELGDSALYLCASFDLGSGGYTFGSGTRLTVV.

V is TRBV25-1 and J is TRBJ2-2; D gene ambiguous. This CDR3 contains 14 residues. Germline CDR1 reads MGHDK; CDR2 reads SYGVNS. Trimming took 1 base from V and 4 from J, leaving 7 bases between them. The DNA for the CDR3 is TGTGCCAGCAGTGAATTAGACCTCACCGGGGAGCTGTTTTTT. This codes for CASSELDLTGELFF. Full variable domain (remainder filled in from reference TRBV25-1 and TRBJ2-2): EADIYQTPRYLVIGTGKKITLECSQTMGHDKMYWYQQDPGMELHLIHYSYGVNSTEKGDLSSESTVSRIRTEHFPLTLESARPSHTSQYLCASSELDLTGELFFGEGSRLTVL.